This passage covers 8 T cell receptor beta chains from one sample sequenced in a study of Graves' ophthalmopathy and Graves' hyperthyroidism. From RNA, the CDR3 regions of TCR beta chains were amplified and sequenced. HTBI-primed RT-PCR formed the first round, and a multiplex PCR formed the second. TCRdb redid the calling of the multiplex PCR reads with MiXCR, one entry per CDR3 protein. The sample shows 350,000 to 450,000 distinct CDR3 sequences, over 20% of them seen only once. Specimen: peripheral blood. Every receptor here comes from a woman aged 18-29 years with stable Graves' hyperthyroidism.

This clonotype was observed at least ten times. In nucleotides, the CDR3 is TGCAGTGCTAGCGGACGGTATAATTCACCCCTCCACTTT. Encoded protein: CSASGRYNSPLHF. This chain joins TRBV20-1 and TRBJ1-6; D is uncertain. The V gene's germline CDR1 is DFQATT and CDR2 SNEGSKA (reference sequence). This CDR3 has 13 residues. Between the trimmed V and J ends, which lost 3 bases and 4 bases, there was a span of 7 bases.

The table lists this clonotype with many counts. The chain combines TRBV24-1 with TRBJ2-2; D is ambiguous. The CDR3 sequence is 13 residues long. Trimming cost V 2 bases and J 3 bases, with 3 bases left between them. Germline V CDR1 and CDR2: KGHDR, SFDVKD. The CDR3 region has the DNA TGTGCCACCAGTGATTCTTACACCGGGGAGCTGTTTTTT. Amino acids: CATSDSYTGELFF.

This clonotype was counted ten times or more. CDR3 bases: TGTGCCTGGAAAAAGGGCAGGGGTGGAAACACCATATATTTT. Translating gives CAWKKGRGGNTIYF. This chain uses TRBV30 with TRBJ1-3; D might be TRBD1 (6 bases). Germline values: CDR1 GTSNPN, CDR2 SVGIG (reference sequence). Between the trimmed V and J ends, which lost 4 bases and 3 bases, there was a span of 13 bases. This CDR3 spans 14 amino acids. The complete variable domain, with remaining parts taken from reference TRBV30 and TRBJ1-3, reads SQTIHQWPATLVQPVGSPLSLECTVEGTSNPNLYWYRQAAGRGLQLLFYSVGIGQISSEVPQNLSASRPQDRQFILSSKKLLLSDSGFYLCAWKKGRGGNTIYFGEGSWLTVV.

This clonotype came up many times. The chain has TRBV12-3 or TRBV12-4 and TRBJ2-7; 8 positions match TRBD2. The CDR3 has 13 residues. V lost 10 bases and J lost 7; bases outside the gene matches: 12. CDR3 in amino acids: CATRRAGALEQYF. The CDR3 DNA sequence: TGTGCCACCCGCCGAGCGGGAGCGTTGGAGCAGTACTTC.

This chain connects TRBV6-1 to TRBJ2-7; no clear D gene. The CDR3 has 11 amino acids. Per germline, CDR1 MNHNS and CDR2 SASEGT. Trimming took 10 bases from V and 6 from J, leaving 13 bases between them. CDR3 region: CATTALGEQYF. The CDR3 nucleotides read TGTGCCACCACGGCCCTCGGCGAGCAGTACTTC.

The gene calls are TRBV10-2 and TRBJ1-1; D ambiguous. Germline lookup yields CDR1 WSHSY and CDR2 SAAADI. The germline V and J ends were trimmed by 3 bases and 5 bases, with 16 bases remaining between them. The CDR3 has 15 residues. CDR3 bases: TGCGCCAGCAGTGAAGGTGTGAAGGGTTGGACTGAAGCTTTCTTT. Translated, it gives CASSEGVKGWTEAFF.

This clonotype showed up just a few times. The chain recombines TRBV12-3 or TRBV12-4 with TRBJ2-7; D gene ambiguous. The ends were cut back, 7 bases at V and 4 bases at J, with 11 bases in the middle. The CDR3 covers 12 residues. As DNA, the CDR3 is TGTGCCAGCACCGCAAAGGGATACGAGCAGTACTTC. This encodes CASTAKGYEQYF.

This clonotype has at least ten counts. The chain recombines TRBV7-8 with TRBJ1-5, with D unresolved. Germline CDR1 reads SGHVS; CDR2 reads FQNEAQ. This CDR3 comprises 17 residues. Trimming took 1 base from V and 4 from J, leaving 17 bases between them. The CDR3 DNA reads TGTGCCAGCAGCTTAGGATTGAGAAGGGCCCTGAATCAGCCCCAGCATTTT. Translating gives CASSLGLRRALNQPQHF.